Presented here are 15 T cell receptor beta chains from one specimen sequenced in a study of cytomegalovirus exposure and HLA in healthy donors. With 60 Vbeta and 13 Jbeta primers, the PCR was carried out. Only in-frame clones appear in the TCRdb table, and some are missing; sequencing was by immunoSEQ multiplex PCR. Counted here are 100,000 to 150,000 clones, roughly two thirds occurring once; the ten biggest clones make up roughly 1.6%. Sample: PBMCs. These receptors all come from a man aged 30 to 39 in good health and CMV-seropositive.

The rearrangement links TRBV4-3 to TRBJ1-1; a possible D gene is TRBD1 (6 bases). Trimming took off 0 bases at V and 3 bases at J, with 17 bases between the two ends. The germline V gene has CDR1 LGHNA and CDR2 YSLEER. The CDR3 length is 17 residues. CDR3 region: CASSQEGGGPGDTEAFF. In DNA form, the CDR3 reads TGCGCCAGCAGCCAAGAAGGGGGGGGTCCAGGAGACACTGAAGCTTTCTTT.

This clone is judged medium-sized (0.01 to 0.1%). V is TRBV15 and J is TRBJ1-4; a weak D match, TRBD1 (6 bases). The CDR3 extends over 14 amino acids. Deletions cut 1 base from V and 5 bases from J, with 8 bases between. Germline lookup yields CDR1 LNHNV and CDR2 YYDKDF (reference sequence). CDR3 bases: TGTGCCACCAGCAGAGGGACAGAGAATGAAAAACTGTTTTTT. It is translated as CATSRGTENEKLFF.

The chain carries TRBV7-9 and TRBJ1-1, with D perhaps TRBD1 (6 bases). Germline V lookup: CDR1 SEHNR, CDR2 FQNEAQ (reference sequence). Trimming removed 7 bases at V and 0 bases at J, with 15 bases between. There are 15 residues in the CDR3. Written as DNA, the CDR3 is TGTGCCAGCAAAATACAGGGTATGGTGAACACTGAAGCTTTCTTT. Encoded protein: CASKIQGMVNTEAFF.

In its sample, this clone was seen a few times. The chain couples TRBV5-6 to TRBJ1-2, with D unclear. CDR1 is SGHDT and CDR2 is YYEEEE in the germline V gene. Trimming took 4 bases from V and 1 from J, leaving 17 bases between them. The CDR3 totals 16 residues. The CDR3: CASSLGLRPINYGYTF. In DNA, the CDR3 is TGTGCCAGCAGCCTGGGCCTGAGGCCTATTAACTATGGCTACACCTTC.

The chain joins TRBV29-1 to TRBJ2-3; maybe TRBD2 (6 bases). This CDR3 has 15 residues. Germline V lookup: CDR1 SQVTM, CDR2 ANQGSEA. V was cut by 1 base and J by 4 bases, with 15 bases left in between. CDR3 nucleotide sequence: TGCAGCGTTGAAGCTCTGGGCTGGGGGGCAGATACGCAGTATTTT. Amino acid sequence: CSVEALGWGADTQYF.

This sequence joins TRBV7-9 and TRBJ2-5; D gene ambiguous. With the DNA end fitting TRBJ2-7 better, the J assignment may be wrong. Per germline, CDR1 SEHNR and CDR2 FQNEAQ (reference sequence). This CDR3 contains 13 residues. CDR3 DNA: TGTGCCAGCAGCTTGGGCAGGTCCTACGAGCAGTACTTC. Translated, it gives CASSLGRSYEQYF.

This clone has only a few counts. The chain uses TRBV6-5 and TRBJ2-1; 16 positions agree with TRBD2. J lost 10 bases, V lost 2 bases, and 5 bases had no gene match. Germline V CDR1 and CDR2: MNHEY, SVGAGI. This CDR3 has 16 residues. The CDR3 protein is CASSYGTSGRAREQFF. The DNA for the CDR3 is TGTGCCAGCAGTTACGGGACTAGCGGGAGGGCCAGAGAGCAGTTCTTC.

This clone came up a few times. V is TRBV7-2 and J is TRBJ1-2; D is possibly TRBD1 (5 bases). The CDR3 is made up of 13 amino acids. V was shortened by 2 bases and J by 5 bases, with 9 bases between the two germline ends. Per germline, CDR1 SGHTA and CDR2 FQGNSA. CDR3 region: CASSLQGLYGYTF. CDR3 bases: TGTGCCAGCAGCTTACAGGGTTTGTATGGCTACACCTTC. The full variable domain, in which reference TRBV7-2 and TRBJ1-2 provide the parts outside the CDR3, is GAGVSQSPSNKVTEKGKDVELRCDPISGHTALYWYRQSLGQGLEFLIYFQGNSAPDKSGLPSDRFSAERTGGSVSTLTIQRTQQEDSAVYLCASSLQGLYGYTFGSGTRLTVV.

The chain carries TRBV25-1 and TRBJ2-7, with D perhaps TRBD1 (5 bases). The V gene lost 1 base and the J gene lost 4 bases, with 14 bases spanning the gap. The CDR3 runs to 15 residues. Germline values: CDR1 MGHDK, CDR2 SYGVNS. The CDR3 loop is CASSESQGWSYEQYF. The DNA for the CDR3 is TGTGCCAGCAGTGAATCGCAGGGATGGTCATACGAGCAGTACTTC.

This sequence joins TRBV5-6 and TRBJ2-1; 8 nucleotides line up with TRBD2. Germline-derived CDR1 and CDR2 are SGHDT and YYEEEE. The CDR3 length is 15 residues. V shed 2 bases, J shed 12 bases, and the junction held 13 bases outside the gene matches. The CDR3 DNA sequence: TGTGCCAGCAGCTTAGGGTGGACGGGAGGGACACGGCAGTTCTTC. Amino acid sequence: CASSLGWTGGTRQFF.

This clone turned up a few times. The gene calls are TRBV21-1 and TRBJ2-7; the table's D gene call, TRBD1, was not cross checked with the DNA. TRBV21-1 is annotated as a pseudogene. The CDR3 is 15 amino acids. The CDR3 region is CASSGRDRGPHEQYF. The CDR3 DNA is TGTGCCAGCAGTGGCCGGGACAGGGGGCCCCACGAGCAGTACTTC.

The rearrangement links TRBV18 to TRBJ1-4; the match to TRBD1 covers 11 bases. The CDR3 has 15 amino acids. The V gene's germline CDR1 is KGHSH and CDR2 LQKENI. After removal of 0 bases from V and 8 bases from J, the junction contained 2 bases not matched to a gene. CDR3 protein: CASSPPGQGGEKLFF. Written as DNA, the CDR3 is TGTGCCAGCTCACCACCGGGACAGGGGGGCGAAAAACTGTTTTTT.

J is TRBJ2-2 and V is TRBV19; D possibly corresponds to TRBD1 (5 bases). Germline V gene lookup returns CDR1 LNHDA and CDR2 SQIVND (reference sequence). V was trimmed by 3 bases and J by 6 bases, leaving 8 bases between them. The CDR3 is 13 amino acids. In nucleotides, the CDR3 is TGTGCCAGTAGTATGCAGGGCCCCGGGGAGCTGTTTTTT. Its protein product is CASSMQGPGELFF.

The chain links TRBV19 to TRBJ2-1; D may be TRBD2 (5 bases). V was cut by 5 bases and J by 13 bases, with 21 bases left in between. The CDR3 is made up of 14 amino acids. Germline CDR1 LNHDA, CDR2 SQIVND (reference sequence). CDR3 sequence reads: CASSPGGRHEAQFF. The DNA for the CDR3 is TGTGCCAGTAGTCCAGGAGGACGACACGAAGCCCAGTTCTTC.

This clone showed up just a few times. V and J are TRBV27 and TRBJ2-1; D possibly corresponds to TRBD1 (5 bases). This CDR3 region has 15 residues. Germline-derived CDR1 and CDR2 are MNHEY and SMNVEV (reference sequence). With 3 bases removed from V and 2 bases from J, the gap between germline ends came to 11 bases. CDR3 sequence (DNA): TGTGCCAGCAGTTTCCAGGGTGGTACCTACAATGAGCAGTTCTTC. The encoded protein is CASSFQGGTYNEQFF.